Listed below are T cell receptor beta chains from one sample, sequenced in a study of Ad26.COV2.S vaccination and SARS-CoV-2 variants. The protocol was immunoSEQ multiplex PCR, while the TCRdb copy is restricted to in-frame clones and leaves out a portion. This table holds fewer than 600,000 clones, roughly nine tenths found once. Sequences were derived from peripheral blood, sampled in a trial of Ad26.COV2.S vaccine versus placebo. These receptors came from a person aged 18-65 years who received the Ad26.COV2.S COVID-19 vaccine or a placebo. Both conserved end residues are part of each CDR3. D genes are given only for firm matches. Expanded clones are given a class, and other clones once, few, many or no size at all.

d_call j_call clone_size v_call cdr3_nt cdr3_aa
TRBD2 TRBJ2-7 NA TRBV18 TGTGCCAGCTCACCACCGGGACTAGCGGGAGGAGAGCAGTACTTC CASSPPGLAGGEQYF
NA TRBJ2-5 NA TRBV6-6 TGTGCCAGCAGAGGGGACCGGGGGCGGGAGACCCAGTACTTC CASRGDRGRETQYF
TRBD1 TRBJ1-5 NA TRBV28 TGTGCCAGCAGACTACAGGGGAATCAGCCCCAGCATTTT CASRLQGNQPQHF
NA TRBJ1-1 NA TRBV7-6 TGTGCCAGCAGCTTAGCATCCTCAGGGTTTGGTGAAGCTTTCTTT CASSLASSGFGEAFF
TRBD1 TRBJ1-1 few TRBV3-1/TRBV3-2 TGTGCCAGCAGCCCACGACAGGGCGCGAACACTGAAGCTTTCTTT CASSPRQGANTEAFF
NA TRBJ1-5 NA TRBV30 TGTGCCTGGAGTGGGGGAAATCGCAATCAGCCCCAGCATTTT CAWSGGNRNQPQHF
NA TRBJ1-5 NA TRBV28 TGTGCCAGCTCTTTAGGGGCTTATAGCAATCAGCCCCAGCATTTT CASSLGAYSNQPQHF
NA TRBJ1-4 many TRBV6-1 TGTGCCAGCAGTGAGGTGTCCGGGGGTACTGAAAAACTGTTTTTT CASSEVSGGTEKLFF
TRBD1 TRBJ1-1 NA TRBV5-1 TGCGCCAGCAGCTTGGGACAGGGTGAAGCTTTCTTT CASSLGQGEAFF
TRBD2 TRBJ2-5 NA TRBV7-6 TGTGCCAGCAGCTCCCCCCTTGTAGCGGGACAAGAGACCCAGTACTTC CASSSPLVAGQETQYF
NA TRBJ1-1 NA TRBV18 TGTGCCAGCTCACCGGGGATGAACACTGAAGCTTTCTTT CASSPGMNTEAFF
TRBD2 TRBJ2-7 NA TRBV7-9 TGTGCCAGCAGCTCAGTAAGGGGCGGGGGTATTTATTCCGAGCAGTACTTC CASSSVRGGGIYSEQYF
NA TRBJ1-5 NA TRBV19 TGTGCCAGTATGGCCTGGGGCCCAAGAGATCAGCCCCAGCATTTT CASMAWGPRDQPQHF
NA TRBJ2-2 few TRBV7-9 TGTGCCAGCAGCTTTACAGCAACCGGGGAGCTGTTTTTT CASSFTATGELFF
NA TRBJ2-4 NA TRBV27 TGTGCCAGCAGTTCGGGTATGTCCAAAAACATTCAGTACTTC CASSSGMSKNIQYF
NA TRBJ1-3 NA TRBV12-3/TRBV12-4 TGTGCCAGCAGTTTATCCCCGGGAAACACCATATATTTT CASSLSPGNTIYF
NA TRBJ1-1 NA TRBV9 TGTGCCAGCAGTAGAAGGAACACTGAAGCTTTCTTT CASSRRNTEAFF
TRBD2 TRBJ2-3 NA TRBV29-1 TGCAGCGCAGGGAGGGGTCTTAACACAGATACGCAGTATTTT CSAGRGLNTDTQYF
TRBD1 TRBJ1-4 NA TRBV28 TGTGCCAGCAGCGGAGGGGGCGCCTTAATAAGTGAAAAACTGTTTTTT CASSGGGALISEKLFF
NA TRBJ2-2 NA TRBV24-1 TGTGCCACCAGTGACGGTAGGCTGTCGTCCCCCGGGGAGCTGTTTTTT CATSDGRLSSPGELFF
NA TRBJ2-7 NA TRBV29-1 TGCAGCGTTGGTCCAGGGGCCCGTTACGAGCAGTACTTC CSVGPGARYEQYF
NA TRBJ2-2 NA TRBV5-4 TGTGCCAGCAGCCCGGGACTCTGGACCACGAACACCGGGGAGCTGTTTTTT CASSPGLWTTNTGELFF
TRBD1 TRBJ1-5 few TRBV6-2/TRBV6-3 TGTGCCAGCAGTACGACAGGGGGCAATCAGCCCCAGCATTTT CASSTTGGNQPQHF
TRBD1 TRBJ1-2 NA TRBV3-1/TRBV3-2 TGTGCCAGCAGCCAAACAGGGGGCTATGGCTACACCTTC CASSQTGGYGYTF
NA TRBJ2-7 NA TRBV5-5 TGTGCCAGCAGCTTATCAGTAGGGAACTCCTACGAGCAGTACTTC CASSLSVGNSYEQYF
TRBD1 TRBJ1-2 NA TRBV2 TGTGCCGTTGGACAGGGGGGTAACTATGGCTACACCTTC CAVGQGGNYGYTF
NA TRBJ2-5 NA TRBV7-2 TGTGCCAGCAGCTCCCCCCCTAAGCGTCAAGGGGAGACCCAGTACTTC CASSSPPKRQGETQYF
TRBD2 TRBJ2-1 once TRBV19 TGTGCCAGTAGTCCAAGACTAGCGGGAGGGGAGCAGTTCTTC CASSPRLAGGEQFF
NA TRBJ2-2 NA TRBV6-5 TGTGCCAGCAGTCTAGGGACCGGGGAGCTGTTTTTT CASSLGTGELFF
NA TRBJ2-3 NA TRBV6-5 TGTGCCAGCTCGGGGCAGCCTTCAGATACGCAGTATTTT CASSGQPSDTQYF
TRBD2 TRBJ2-1 NA TRBV3-1/TRBV3-2 TGTGCCAGCAGCCATCGGGCTAGCGGATATTACAATGAGCAGTTCTTC CASSHRASGYYNEQFF
NA TRBJ2-1 NA TRBV5-1 TGCGCCAGCAGCCCAAGACAAGGACCATACAATGAGCAGTTCTTC CASSPRQGPYNEQFF
NA TRBJ2-1 NA TRBV6-2/TRBV6-3 TGTGCCAGCAGTCGCGACAGGCCCAATGAGCAGTTCTTC CASSRDRPNEQFF
NA TRBJ2-7 NA TRBV10-2 TGCGCCAGCTCGTTTAGCGACAATTACGAGCAGTACTTC CASSFSDNYEQYF
NA TRBJ2-7 once TRBV28 TGTGCCAGCAGTTTCCGGGGAAACCTGTACGAGCAGTACTTC CASSFRGNLYEQYF
NA TRBJ2-7 NA TRBV7-9 TGTGCCAGCAGCCCGACGGCCTACGAGCAGTACTTC CASSPTAYEQYF
TRBD2 TRBJ2-2 NA TRBV11-2 TGTGCCAGCACCGAACCCGTAGCGGGAGGGCCTTCCGGGGAGCTGTTTTTT CASTEPVAGGPSGELFF
NA TRBJ1-4 NA TRBV7-2 TGTGCCAGCAGCTCAGGGGCGCGAGAAAAACTGTTTTTT CASSSGAREKLFF
TRBD2 TRBJ2-3 NA TRBV4-2 TGTGCCAGCAGCCAAGGTTCCGGGACTAACACAGATACGCAGTATTTT CASSQGSGTNTDTQYF
NA TRBJ1-6 NA TRBV18 TGTGCCAGCTCCTATGAGGGGAGCTCCTATAATTCACCCCTCCACTTT CASSYEGSSYNSPLHF
NA TRBJ1-1 NA TRBV28 TGTGCCAGCAGCCGGAGGGGATATCAGGGCACTGAAGCTTTCTTT CASSRRGYQGTEAFF
TRBD1 TRBJ2-3 NA TRBV18 TGTGCCAGCTCGCGGACAGGGTATGCAGATACGCAGTATTTT CASSRTGYADTQYF
NA TRBJ1-4 NA TRBV5-1 TGCGCCAGCAGCGTAGGGACAACAACTAATGAAAAACTGTTTTTT CASSVGTTTNEKLFF
NA TRBJ1-2 NA TRBV28 TGTGCCAGCAGCAATCCCGGGACCCCTCGAGGCTACACCTTC CASSNPGTPRGYTF
TRBD2 TRBJ2-3 NA TRBV18 TGTGCCAGCTCACGGCGGACTAGCGATACAGATACGCAGTATTTT CASSRRTSDTDTQYF
NA TRBJ2-2 NA TRBV18 TGTGCCAGCTCTTCCACGGGCCCGAACACCGGGGAGCTGTTTTTT CASSSTGPNTGELFF
NA TRBJ1-2 NA TRBV5-6 TGTGCCAGCAGCCTTAACTATGGCTACACCTTC CASSLNYGYTF
NA TRBJ2-2 NA TRBV5-1 TGCGCCAGCAGCTTTTTAGCCCCTCGTGGGCAGGGACCCGGGGAGCTGTTTTTT CASSFLAPRGQGPGELFF
NA TRBJ2-5 NA TRBV9 TGTGCCAGCACCGCACGGGTGGGGTACCAAGAGACCCAGTACTTC CASTARVGYQETQYF
NA TRBJ2-1 NA TRBV9 TGTGCCAGCAGCGCCCGGGACAGGGCCGCGACTAGCGGGCTGTATGGCTCCTACAATGAGCAGTTCTTC CASSARDRAATSGLYGSYNEQFF
NA TRBJ1-3 once TRBV5-5 TGTGCCAGCAGCGAGAGGGCGCTAAGTGGAAACACCATATATTTT CASSERALSGNTIYF
TRBD1 TRBJ2-3 NA TRBV5-8 TGTGCCAGCAGTAAACAGGGGACGGTGTTGTGGACAGATACGCAGTATTTT CASSKQGTVLWTDTQYF
TRBD1 TRBJ2-7 NA TRBV19 TGTGCCAGTTCCGGGACAGGGTTCTTTCACGAGCAGTACTTC CASSGTGFFHEQYF
TRBD2 TRBJ2-5 NA TRBV27 TGTGCCAGCTCGACTAGCGGGAGGGCCAGCCAAGAGACCCAGTACTTC CASSTSGRASQETQYF
TRBD1 TRBJ1-4 few TRBV5-1 TGCGCCAGCAGCTTAGGGACAGCCGGTAATGAAAAACTGTTTTTT CASSLGTAGNEKLFF
NA TRBJ2-3 once TRBV25-1 TGTGCCAGCCGCCTCACAGATACGCAGTATTTT CASRLTDTQYF
NA TRBJ2-1 NA TRBV24-1 TGTGCCACCGCGAACATCTGGGGCACGAATGAGCAGTTCTTC CATANIWGTNEQFF
TRBD1 TRBJ1-2 NA TRBV18 TGTGCCAGCTCCCAGGGACAGATGGATGGCTACACCTTC CASSQGQMDGYTF
TRBD1 TRBJ2-7 NA TRBV7-9 TGTGCCAGCAGCCCCGGGACAGCCCCCTCCGAGCAGTACTTC CASSPGTAPSEQYF
NA TRBJ2-3 NA TRBV29-1 TGCAGCGTTGAGGGGTCTAGCCCTCCCGGTACGCAGTATTTT CSVEGSSPPGTQYF